A selection of T cell receptor beta chains follows, all from one sample in a study of beta chain features in type 1 diabetes. Sequenced by immunoSEQ multiplex PCR; TCRdb stores in-frame clones only, minus some. Counted here are 250,000 to 300,000 clones, 7% to 9% occurring once; the ten biggest clones make up roughly 1%. The sample comprised central memory CD4+ T cells from blood. Receptor source: a woman aged 18-35 years in good health. Each CDR3 is given without its conserved first and last residue. Only part of the rows carry a size: once, few, many, or a class if the clone is expanded.

clone_size j_call v_call cdr3_aa
few TRBJ1-1 TRBV19 ASWGAQMNTEAF
. TRBJ1-2 TRBV6-5 ASGRADIYYGYT
few TRBJ2-3 TRBV5-6 ASNAGTDTQY
few TRBJ1-2 TRBV5-4 ASSLQSSDGYT
once TRBJ1-5 TRBV7-2 ASSLATGGRIGNQPQH
many TRBJ2-6 TRBV2 ATAYSGANVLT
. TRBJ2-7 TRBV23-1 ASSHLSGGPTYEQY
few TRBJ2-2 TRBV5-1 ASTLQGGTGELF
few TRBJ1-4 TRBV4-3 ASSLRDSNEKLF
. TRBJ1-2 TRBV7-8 ASAQQGYGYT
few TRBJ2-7 TRBV11-3 ASSLGGQRQY
. TRBJ2-3 TRBV27 ASRRTDTQY
few TRBJ1-5 TRBV27 ASRGLAFQPQH
few TRBJ2-1 TRBV14 ASRKSSGRALYNEQF
few TRBJ1-5 TRBV19 ASSKGRSNQPQH
. TRBJ1-2 TRBV15 ATSSRGNYGYT
few TRBJ2-1 TRBV7-8 ASSVRLGGGYNEQF
few TRBJ2-2 TRBV23-1 ASNRLGSGNTGELF
few TRBJ2-1 TRBV29-1 SVGREDNEQF
few TRBJ1-2 TRBV13 ASSFGLGGYT
. TRBJ1-4 TRBV27 ASSLGLGEKLF
few TRBJ2-5 TRBV5-6 ASSRKSLETQY
. TRBJ2-1 TRBV7-2 ASSPDGLAGDEQF
. TRBJ2-3 TRBV4-1 ASSPSSHSTDTQY
. TRBJ1-2 TRBV28 ASRSSVNYGYT
. TRBJ2-5 TRBV6-6 ASSWHRDRVWETQY
. TRBJ2-7 TRBV29-1 SVLGLGAYEQY
few TRBJ2-5 TRBV11-2 ASSPWSETQY
. TRBJ1-5 TRBV7-2 ASSSNQYQPQH
few TRBJ2-3 TRBV11-3 ASSLVGSISTDTQY
. TRBJ1-2 TRBV7-6 ASSFQHIGYGYT
few TRBJ1-4 TRBV27 ASSFSHGTVGEKLF
few TRBJ1-3 TRBV18 ASSPQGINTIY
. TRBJ2-1 TRBV30 AWSVYLKYDEQF
. TRBJ2-6 TRBV7-2 ASSPTGAGANVLT
. TRBJ1-1 TRBV27 ASSLVSLGYTEAF
few TRBJ2-5 TRBV10-2 ASSEPLAGQETQY
many TRBJ2-4 TRBV2 ASSESWTQY
. TRBJ2-5 TRBV6-5 AIGGGKETQY
few TRBJ1-3 TRBV7-9 ASSLHGSSGNTIY
many TRBJ1-1 TRBV7-3 ASSLDRKAEAF
few TRBJ2-3 TRBV25-1 ASGAGSGDTQY
few TRBJ1-1 TRBV7-3 ASNTYLGVVGTEAF
. TRBJ2-3 TRBV6-6 ASTSRPRDTQY
. TRBJ2-3 TRBV5-4 ASSLDRVGTDTQY
many TRBJ2-3 TRBV14 ASSPQGWTDTQY
. TRBJ2-5 TRBV9 ASSRRLASGKPEETQY
few TRBJ2-4 TRBV18 ASSPPSAGQKIQY
few TRBJ1-2 TRBV6-5 ASSYEGGDGYT
. TRBJ2-5 TRBV5-6 ASSLKAGSRIAQY
. TRBJ1-2 TRBV6-5 ASRVQGARGYT
. TRBJ2-3 TRBV4-3 ASSQGHWDRVAGTQY
. TRBJ1-4 TRBV6-1 ASRDRGLVNEKLF